This TCR beta chain was sequenced in a study of T cell responses to AZD1222 COVID-19 vaccine. In germline, CDR1 is MRHNA, CDR2 SNTAGT. Trimming removed 0 bases at V and 1 base at J, with 6 bases between. The CDR3 extends over 15 amino acids. Comment on this clone: Its antigen is unidentified.

General study points: Nearly half of spike-specific TCRs reportedly target unmutated variant regions. Scientists sampled the repertoires only once the peak T cell response had passed. Just a handful of people given AZD1222 tested seropositive at baseline.

The protocol was immunoSEQ multiplex PCR, while the TCRdb copy is restricted to in-frame clones and leaves out a portion. Among around 100,000 clones, around nine tenths were seen once, and the ten largest hold roughly 15%. The receptor was isolated from an adult in good health. The chain couples TRBV6-4 to TRBJ2-2, with D tentatively TRBD2 (6 bases). The sample here was peripheral blood, taken on day 0 of AZD1222 vaccination. Here the CDR3 reads CASSDSSGNTGELFF. CDR3 in DNA: TGTGCCAGCAGTGACTCTAGCGGGAACACCGGGGAGCTGTTTTTT.